Each of the 13 T cell receptor beta chains below was sequenced from the same sample in a study of cytomegalovirus exposure and HLA in healthy donors (dated by TCRdb to about 2017). Libraries were prepared through the immunoSEQ multiplex PCR assay. The multiplex PCR relied on a mix of 60 forward primers for TCR Vbeta segments and 13 reverse primers for TCR Jbeta segments. The source is immuneACCESS, and TCRdb retained only in-frame sequences with V and J called. Part of the clones is not carried over; for the studies checked, unresolved V genes explain less than half of this, and the remainder is unexplained. The sample yields more than 90,000 clones; about 76% were counted once. The ten largest clones represent approximately 4% of the sample. The sample was PBMCs. These receptor sequences come from a woman aged 65 to 85 in good health and CMV-seropositive.

The V call is TRBV27, the J call TRBJ2-5; TRBD1 matches at 8 bases. V dropped 4 bases and J dropped 5; count of bases not matched to a gene: 9. CDR3 length: 15 amino acids. Germline assignment: CDR1 MNHEY and CDR2 SMNVEV (reference sequence). The CDR3 DNA sequence: TGTGCCAGCAGTTCGCCCGGACAGGGAAGGGAGACCCAGTACTTC. Encoded protein: CASSSPGQGRETQYF.

The chain employs TRBV25-1 and TRBJ2-7; D perhaps matches TRBD2 (5 bases). V lost 4 bases to trimming and J lost 4 bases, with 14 bases between them. This CDR3 has 14 amino acids. Germline V gives CDR1 MGHDK, CDR2 SYGVNS. The chain's CDR3 is CASSAGPGRYEQYF. Here the CDR3 DNA reads TGTGCCAGCAGTGCCGGCCCGGGAAGGTACGAGCAGTACTTC.

The gene calls are TRBV6-6 and TRBJ1-2, with 9 nucleotides matching TRBD1. With 4 bases clipped from V and 4 bases from J, the junction kept 4 bases outside the gene matches. The V gene's germline CDR1 is MNHNY and CDR2 SVGAGI (reference sequence). The CDR3 has 14 amino acids. The CDR3 bases are TGTGCCAGCAGTTTCGGACAGGGGCCCTATGGCTACACCTTC. It is translated as CASSFGQGPYGYTF.

V usage is TRBV5-6 and J usage is TRBJ2-2; 8 positions match TRBD2. The germline V gene encodes CDR1 SGHDT and CDR2 YYEEEE. Trimming took 2 bases from V and 2 from J; bases not matched to a gene: 8. This CDR3 has 17 residues. As DNA, the CDR3 is TGTGCCAGCAGCTTTAGGGTGGTAGCGGGAAACACCGGGGAGCTGTTTTTT. Amino acids: CASSFRVVAGNTGELFF.

The chain has TRBV9 and TRBJ2-3, with TRBD2 matching 10 bases. The germline gives CDR1 SGDLS, CDR2 YYNGEE. V lost 3 bases and J lost 1; bases outside the gene matches: 11. This CDR3 contains 18 residues. CDR3 residues: CASSANEREGFGTDTQYF. For the CDR3, the DNA is TGTGCCAGCAGCGCGAACGAGCGGGAGGGGTTTGGCACAGATACGCAGTATTTT.

This chain links TRBV5-1 with TRBJ1-3; D might be TRBD1 (6 bases). The CDR3 is 17 amino acids. Trimming took off 1 base at V and 1 base at J, with 15 bases between the two ends. Germline CDR1 reads SGHRS; CDR2 reads YFSETQ. CDR3: CASSLTPGQSSGNTIYF. CDR3 DNA sequence: TGCGCCAGCAGCTTGACCCCTGGACAGTCGTCTGGAAACACCATATATTTT.

The rearrangement joins TRBV7-2 to TRBJ2-5, with 12 bases aligning to TRBD1. V dropped 5 bases and J dropped 5; count of bases not matched to a gene: 6. The CDR3 consists of 15 residues. Germline lookup yields CDR1 SGHTA and CDR2 FQGNSA. The CDR3 spells CASSQGTGGRETQYF. The CDR3 bases are TGTGCCAGCAGCCAAGGGACAGGGGGCCGGGAGACCCAGTACTTC.

This chain links TRBV9 with TRBJ1-3; 8 bases agree with TRBD1. Losses at the gene ends were 4 bases for V and 4 bases for J; bases not matched to a gene: 10. CDR1 is SGDLS and CDR2 is YYNGEE in the germline V gene. The CDR3 is 16 amino acids. The CDR3 DNA sequence: TGTGCCAGCAGCCCCAAGGACAGGGACACAGGAAACACCATATATTTT. This gives the protein CASSPKDRDTGNTIYF.

This chain's CDR3 is CASSLALTGGNEQFF. The DNA for the CDR3 is TGTGCCAGCAGCTTAGCTTTGACAGGGGGCAATGAGCAGTTCTTC. The chain employs TRBV7-2 and TRBJ2-1; 9 bases are shared with TRBD1. Germline CDR1 SGHTA, CDR2 FQGNSA. V gave up 0 bases and J gave up 6 bases; unmatched junction bases: 3. This CDR3 contains 15 residues.

The chain employs TRBV7-9 and TRBJ2-3; perhaps TRBD2 as D (5 bases). Germline assignment: CDR1 SEHNR and CDR2 FQNEAQ (reference sequence). This CDR3 spans 15 amino acids. Trimming shortened V by 4 bases and J by 0 bases, and 11 bases separated the two germline ends. The CDR3 reads CASSSTGGSTDTQYF. CDR3 sequence (DNA): TGTGCCAGCAGCTCTACCGGCGGGAGCACAGATACGCAGTATTTT.

The chain links TRBV12-5 to TRBJ2-1, with 8 bases fitting TRBD2. This CDR3 contains 14 residues. Germline V lookup: CDR1 LGHNT, CDR2 FRNRAP. With V trimmed by 5 bases and J by 6 bases, 6 bases remained unmatched. CDR3 DNA: TGTGCTAGTGGTCAGCGGGAGTCTCCCAATGAGCAGTTCTTC. Protein: CASGQRESPNEQFF.

The V call is TRBV28, the J call TRBJ1-5; D might be TRBD1 (5 bases). In germline, CDR1 is MDHEN, CDR2 SYDVKM. V gave up 7 bases and J gave up 5 bases, with 15 bases separating them. CDR3 length: 14 amino acids. The CDR3 nucleotides read TGTGCCAGCACCACAGCTGGGGGGGATCAGCCCCAGCATTTT. It encodes CASTTAGGDQPQHF.

The chain uses TRBV7-6 and TRBJ2-7, with TRBD1 matching 9 bases. CDR3 length equals 16 residues. V lost 2 bases to trimming and J lost 2 bases; unmatched junction nucleotides: 7. CDR1 and CDR2 (germline): SGHVS, FNYEAQ. The CDR3 reads CASSLQGQGGAYEQYF. The CDR3 DNA is TGTGCCAGCAGCTTACAGGGACAGGGTGGGGCCTACGAGCAGTACTTC.